This entry lists 10 T cell receptor beta chains sequenced from one sample in a study of cytotoxic CD8 clonotypes in ibrutinib-treated CLL (dated by TCRdb to the early 2020s). Libraries were constructed by the immunoSEQ multiplex PCR assay. TCRdb stores this immuneACCESS table with in-frame sequences only. Part of the clones is absent; in the studies checked, under half of the shortfall reflects unresolved V genes, and no reason is known for the rest. This sample lists 300,000 to 400,000 clones; 60% to 80% were detected once. The top ten constitute just under 6.5% of the sample. The starting material was PBMCs, obtained after 36 months of ibrutinib treatment. The receptor source for this set is a human donor with chronic lymphocytic leukemia.

This rearrangement joins TRBV29-1 to TRBJ2-3; 11 bases are a match to TRBD2. CDR1 and CDR2 from the germline V gene are SQVTM and ANQGSEA. The CDR3 totals 15 residues. V dropped 4 bases and J dropped 9; count of bases not matched to a gene: 12. CDR3 protein: CSVAPGLAAGGTQYF. CDR3 in DNA: TGCAGCGTTGCCCCGGGACTAGCGGCCGGGGGGACGCAGTATTTT.

The count of this clone is one. The rearrangement joins TRBV5-1 to TRBJ1-2; D is uncertain. Trimming removed 2 bases from V and 4 bases from J, with 15 bases in between. The CDR3 runs 15 residues. Looked up from germline, CDR1 is SGHRS and CDR2 is YFSETQ. DNA of the CDR3: TGCGCCAGCAGCTTCCGTGGGGAAAAATCCTATGGCTACACCTTC. This codes for CASSFRGEKSYGYTF.

CDR3 nucleotides: TGTGCCAGCAGCCAAGTGGTTAGCGGCTCCTACAATGAGCAGTTCTTC. Residues: CASSQVVSGSYNEQFF. This rearrangement joins TRBV14 to TRBJ2-1; possible D gene TRBD2, 6 bases. Germline V CDR1 and CDR2: SGHDN, FVKESK. Trimming stripped 1 base from V and 0 bases from J, with 10 bases between. The CDR3 is 16 residues long.

The chain joins TRBV15 to TRBJ2-1; 8 bases map to TRBD2. V lost 1 base, J lost 12 bases, and 8 bases stayed unmatched. CDR3 length: 14 amino acids. The germline V gene has CDR1 LNHNV and CDR2 YYDKDF (reference sequence). CDR3 in amino acids: CATSRVYGGAWQFF. CDR3 nucleotide sequence: TGTGCCACCAGCAGAGTGTACGGGGGGGCATGGCAGTTCTTC.

This chain uses TRBV4-3 with TRBJ2-7; TRBD1 aligns across 7 bases. The CDR3 runs to 15 residues. Unmatched junction bases numbered 10, after V lost 4 bases and J lost 4 bases. CDR1 and CDR2 from the germline V gene are LGHNA and YSLEER. The CDR3 is CASSPAGPGGYEQYF. The CDR3 DNA reads as TGCGCCAGCAGCCCAGCAGGGCCAGGGGGTTACGAGCAGTACTTC.

This clone was seen only a few times. The chain has TRBV5-1 and TRBJ1-2; D may be TRBD1 (6 bases). The V end was cut by 4 bases, the J end by 2 bases, with 21 bases between. The CDR3 is made up of 17 amino acids. Germline CDR1 SGHRS, CDR2 YFSETQ. CDR3 residues: CASSLRTVSASNYGYTF. The CDR3 DNA is TGCGCCAGCAGCCTAAGGACAGTTTCAGCCTCCAACTATGGCTACACCTTC.

This sequence joins TRBV30 and TRBJ1-1; possibly TRBD1 for D (5 bases). V was pared by 0 bases and J by 6 bases, with 14 bases between. This CDR3 has 14 amino acids. Looked up from germline, CDR1 is GTSNPN and CDR2 is SVGIG (reference sequence). In DNA form, the CDR3 reads TGTGCCTGGAGTGTTGCGGGGCCAGGTTCTGAAGCTTTCTTT. Encoded protein: CAWSVAGPGSEAFF. Using reference TRBV30 and TRBJ1-1 for the parts outside the CDR3, the full variable domain is SQTIHQWPATLVQPVGSPLSLECTVEGTSNPNLYWYRQAAGRGLQLLFYSVGIGQISSEVPQNLSASRPQDRQFILSSKKLLLSDSGFYLCAWSVAGPGSEAFFGQGTRLTVV.

The rearrangement joins TRBV6-5 to TRBJ2-2; D remains unclear. This CDR3 is 15 amino acids long. Germline loops: CDR1 MNHEY, CDR2 SVGAGI. V lost 0 bases to trimming and J lost 1 base, with 6 bases between them. In nucleotides, the CDR3 is TGTGCCAGCAGTTACTCTTCCGGGAACACCGGGGAGCTGTTTTTT. Amino acid sequence: CASSYSSGNTGELFF.

This clone was detected a few times. The chain carries TRBV4-1 and TRBJ1-1; 8 bases map to TRBD1. CDR3 length: 15 amino acids. J lost 1 base, V lost 4 bases, and 5 bases had no gene match. From germline, CDR1 is MGHRA and CDR2 YSYEKL. The CDR3, as DNA: TGCGCCAGCAGCCCCCCTGGACAGGGGAACACTGAAGCTTTCTTT. Translated, it gives CASSPPGQGNTEAFF.

V and J are TRBV7-9 and TRBJ2-2; no reliable D call. V dropped 5 bases and J dropped 6 bases, with 7 bases sitting between them. Germline assignment: CDR1 SEHNR and CDR2 FQNEAQ (reference sequence). This CDR3 has 12 residues. The CDR3 spells CASSGRPGELFF. CDR3 coding DNA: TGTGCCAGCAGCGGTCGGCCCGGGGAGCTGTTTTTT.